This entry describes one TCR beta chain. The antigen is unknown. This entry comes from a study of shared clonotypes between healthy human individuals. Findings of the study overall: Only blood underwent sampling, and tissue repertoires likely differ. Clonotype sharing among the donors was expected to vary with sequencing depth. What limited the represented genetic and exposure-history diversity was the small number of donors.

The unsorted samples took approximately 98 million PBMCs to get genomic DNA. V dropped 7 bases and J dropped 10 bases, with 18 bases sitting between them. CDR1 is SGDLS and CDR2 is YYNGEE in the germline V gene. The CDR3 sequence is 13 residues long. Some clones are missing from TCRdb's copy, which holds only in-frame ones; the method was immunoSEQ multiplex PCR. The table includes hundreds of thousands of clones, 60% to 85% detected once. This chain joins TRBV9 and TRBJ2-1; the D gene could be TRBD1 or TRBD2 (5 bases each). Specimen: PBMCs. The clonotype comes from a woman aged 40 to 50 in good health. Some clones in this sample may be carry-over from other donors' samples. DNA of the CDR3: TGTGCCAGCGGTGCGATGGGGACCCGGGAGCAGTTCTTC. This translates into CASGAMGTREQFF.